This passage covers 13 T cell receptor beta chains from one sample sequenced in a study of OX40 agonist ivuxolimab in advanced cancers. Assay: immunoSEQ multiplex PCR; the TCRdb copy retains only in-frame clones and omits some. Found here are some 90,000 clones, roughly 86% of them singletons; the top ten hold approximately 4%. Sequencing was performed on CD4+ or CD8+ T cells sorted from blood, taken in a trial of the OX40 agonist ivuxolimab. The origin of the receptors is an adult with an advanced solid tumor such as melanoma, head and neck, liver or kidney cancer.

The chain links TRBV5-1 to TRBJ1-1; the D is unclear. The CDR3 runs to 15 residues. Germline V gives CDR1 SGHRS, CDR2 YFSETQ. V lost 0 bases and J lost 4, with 13 bases in between. The CDR3 DNA follows: TGCGCCAGCAGCTTGGCACCGATGGGAGGCACTGAAGCTTTCTTT. Translating it yields CASSLAPMGGTEAFF.

The rearrangement uses TRBV7-1 and TRBJ2-7; TRBD1 matches at 7 bases. TRBV7-1 is given ORF status, its function remaining uncertain. After removal of 5 bases from V and 2 bases from J, the junction contained 6 bases not matched to a gene. The CDR3 extends over 14 amino acids. In nucleotides, the CDR3 is TGTGCCAGCAGCCTGGGACAGTTCCCCTACGAGCAGTACTTC. This gives the protein CASSLGQFPYEQYF.

The DNA of the CDR3 is TGTGCCAGCAGCTATACTGGGGGGGCTAACTATGGCTACACCTTC. Its translation is CASSYTGGANYGYTF. The chain carries TRBV11-2 and TRBJ1-2; tentative D call: TRBD1 (5 bases). Germline CDR1 is SGHAT and CDR2 is FQNNGV. The CDR3 spans 15 residues. Trimming removed 4 bases at V and 0 bases at J, with 12 bases between. Supplemented by reference TRBV11-2 and TRBJ1-2, the full variable domain reads EAGVAQSPRYKIIEKRQSVAFWCNPISGHATLYWYQQILGQGPKLLIQFQNNGVVDDSQLPKDRFSAERLKGVDSTLKIQPAKLEDSAVYLCASSYTGGANYGYTFGSGTRLTVV.

The rearrangement links TRBV5-1 to TRBJ2-5; 10 positions agree with TRBD1. Germline assignment: CDR1 SGHRS and CDR2 YFSETQ. After removal of 0 bases from V and 5 bases from J, the junction contained 7 bases not matched to a gene. The CDR3 is made up of 16 amino acids. The CDR3 protein is CASSLAPTGGRETQYF. The DNA for the CDR3 is TGCGCCAGCAGCTTGGCCCCGACAGGGGGCCGGGAGACCCAGTACTTC.

This chain connects TRBV11-2 to TRBJ1-3; D ambiguous. Germline-derived CDR1 and CDR2 are SGHAT and FQNNGV. Trimming took off 3 bases at V and 2 bases at J, with 5 bases between the two ends. The CDR3 consists of 13 residues. CDR3: CASSLSAGNTIYF. CDR3 in DNA: TGTGCCAGCAGCTTGTCAGCTGGAAACACCATATATTTT.

The chain joins TRBV5-1 to TRBJ2-1; D might be TRBD2 (5 bases). Germline lookup yields CDR1 SGHRS and CDR2 YFSETQ. V gave up 2 bases and J gave up 5 bases, with 11 bases separating them. The CDR3 has 14 residues. Here the CDR3 DNA reads TGCGCCAGCAGCTTTTCGCTAGCCCACAATGAGCAGTTCTTC. Translating it yields CASSFSLAHNEQFF.

The chain combines TRBV9 with TRBJ1-5; D might be TRBD1 (5 bases). V gave up 3 bases and J gave up 4 bases, with 11 bases separating them. The CDR3 spans 14 residues. Germline V lookup: CDR1 SGDLS, CDR2 YYNGEE. This CDR3 reads CASSAGTENQPQHF. The CDR3 bases are TGTGCCAGCAGCGCCGGGACCGAGAATCAGCCCCAGCATTTT.

J is TRBJ2-2 and V is TRBV11-3, with D maybe TRBD1 (6 bases). V lost 5 bases to trimming and J lost 4 bases, with 14 bases between them. This CDR3 is 15 amino acids long. In germline, CDR1 is SGHNT, CDR2 YENEEA. DNA of the CDR3: TGTGCCAGCAGCCTTGGGGGCCTGAGCACCGGGGAGCTGTTTTTT. Translation: CASSLGGLSTGELFF.

The rearrangement links TRBV9 to TRBJ1-2; D is possibly TRBD1 (5 bases). The CDR3 totals 13 residues. CDR1 and CDR2 (germline): SGDLS, YYNGEE. Trimming stripped 0 bases from V and 2 bases from J, with 5 bases between. The CDR3 reads CASSVGTNYGYTF. DNA for the CDR3: TGTGCCAGCAGCGTAGGGACAAACTATGGCTACACCTTC.

In DNA, the CDR3 is TGTGCCAGCAGCTTTAATGGGGACACTGAAGCTTTCTTT. Its translation: CASSFNGDTEAFF. The chain employs TRBV5-8 and TRBJ1-1, with D unresolved. The CDR3 consists of 13 residues. The germline V and J ends were trimmed by 2 bases and 3 bases, with 8 bases remaining between them. Germline V gives CDR1 SGHTS, CDR2 YDEGEE.

CDR3 amino acids: CASSLGRSGDEQFF. The CDR3 bases are TGCGCCAGCAGCTTGGGACGGTCGGGAGATGAGCAGTTCTTC. This chain joins TRBV5-1 and TRBJ2-1; a weak D match, TRBD2 (6 bases). Trimming removed 0 bases at V and 8 bases at J, with 12 bases between. Germline V gene sequence: CDR1 SGHRS, CDR2 YFSETQ. This CDR3 has 14 residues.

CDR3 bases: TGCGCCAGCGCGGGACAGACAGATACGCAGTATTTT. Protein product: CASAGQTDTQYF. The rearrangement uses TRBV5-1 and TRBJ2-3, with a tentative D call TRBD1 (7 bases). Looked up from germline, CDR1 is SGHRS and CDR2 is YFSETQ. Trimming stripped 7 bases from V and 3 bases from J, with 9 bases between. CDR3 length: 12 residues. Looking up the rest from reference TRBV5-1 and TRBJ2-3 gives the full variable domain: KAGVTQTPRYLIKTRGQQVTLSCSPISGHRSVSWYQQTPGQGLQFLFEYFSETQRNKGNFPGRFSGRQFSNSRSEMNVSTLELGDSALYLCASAGQTDTQYFGPGTRLTVL.

This clone occurred a few times. The chain is built from TRBV10-3 and TRBJ1-2; 10 positions match TRBD1. The J segment lost 5 bases and the V segment lost 8 bases, leaving 5 bases of the junction unmatched. The CDR3 is 13 amino acids. CDR1 and CDR2 from the germline V gene are ENHRY and SYGVKD. This CDR3 reads CAIGGDRGYGYTF. In nucleotides, the CDR3 is TGTGCCATCGGAGGGGACAGGGGTTATGGCTACACCTTC.